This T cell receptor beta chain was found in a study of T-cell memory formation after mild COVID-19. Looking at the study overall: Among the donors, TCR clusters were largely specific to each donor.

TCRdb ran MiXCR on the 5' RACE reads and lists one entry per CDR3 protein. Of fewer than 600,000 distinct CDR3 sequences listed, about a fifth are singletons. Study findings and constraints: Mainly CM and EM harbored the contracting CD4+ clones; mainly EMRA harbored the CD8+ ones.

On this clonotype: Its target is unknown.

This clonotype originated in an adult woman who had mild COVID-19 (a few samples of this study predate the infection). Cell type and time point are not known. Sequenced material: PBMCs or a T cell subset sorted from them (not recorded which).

The CDR3 DNA reads as TGTGCCAGCAGCCAAGATGGGGGCCTAACCGGGGAGCTGTTTTTT. Translation: CASSQDGGLTGELFF. V is TRBV4-2 and J is TRBJ2-2, with D perhaps TRBD1 (6 bases). Trimming took off 0 bases at V and 5 bases at J, with 10 bases between the two ends. The CDR3 has 15 residues. The germline gives CDR1 LGHNA, CDR2 YNFKEQ.